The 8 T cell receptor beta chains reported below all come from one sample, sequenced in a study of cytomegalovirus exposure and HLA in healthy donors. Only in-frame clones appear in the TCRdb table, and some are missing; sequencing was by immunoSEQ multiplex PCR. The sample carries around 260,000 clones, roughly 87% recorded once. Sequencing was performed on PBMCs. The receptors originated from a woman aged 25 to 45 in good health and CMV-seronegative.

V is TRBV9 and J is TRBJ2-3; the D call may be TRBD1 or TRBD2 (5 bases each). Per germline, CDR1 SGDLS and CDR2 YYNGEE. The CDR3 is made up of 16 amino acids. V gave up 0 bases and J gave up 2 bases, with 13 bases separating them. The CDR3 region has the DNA TGTGCCAGCAGCGTAGTCGGGGCCGGCATCACAGATACGCAGTATTTT. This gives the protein CASSVVGAGITDTQYF.

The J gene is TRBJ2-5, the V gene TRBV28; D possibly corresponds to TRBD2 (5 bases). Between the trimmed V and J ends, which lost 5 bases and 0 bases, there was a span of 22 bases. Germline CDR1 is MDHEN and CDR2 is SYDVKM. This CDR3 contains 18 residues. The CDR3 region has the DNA TGTGCCAGCAGTCTCGCCGGGGAGCCAAGGGAAGACCAAGAGACCCAGTACTTC. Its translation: CASSLAGEPREDQETQYF. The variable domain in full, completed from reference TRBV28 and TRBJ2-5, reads DVKVTQSSRYLVKRTGEKVFLECVQDMDHENMFWYRQDPGLGLRLIYFSYDVKMKEKGDIPEGYSVSREKKERFSLILESASTNQTSMYLCASSLAGEPREDQETQYFGPGTRLLVL.

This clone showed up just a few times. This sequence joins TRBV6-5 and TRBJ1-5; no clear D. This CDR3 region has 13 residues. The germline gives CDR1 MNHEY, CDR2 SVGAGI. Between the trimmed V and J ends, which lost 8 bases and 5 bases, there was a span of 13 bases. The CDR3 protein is CASRREEDQPQHF. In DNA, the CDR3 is TGTGCCAGCCGGCGGGAAGAGGATCAGCCCCAGCATTTT.

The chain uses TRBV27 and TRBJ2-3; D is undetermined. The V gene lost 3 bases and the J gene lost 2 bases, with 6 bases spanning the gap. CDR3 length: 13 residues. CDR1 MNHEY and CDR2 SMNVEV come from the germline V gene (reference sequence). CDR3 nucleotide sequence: TGTGCCAGCAGTTTGAGGAACACAGATACGCAGTATTTT. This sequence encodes CASSLRNTDTQYF.

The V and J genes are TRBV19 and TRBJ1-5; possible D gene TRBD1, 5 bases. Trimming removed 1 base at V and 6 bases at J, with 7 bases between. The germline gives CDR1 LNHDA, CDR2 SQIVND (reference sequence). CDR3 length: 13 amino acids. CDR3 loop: CASSIAGFQPQHF. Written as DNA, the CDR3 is TGTGCCAGTAGTATAGCAGGGTTTCAGCCCCAGCATTTT.

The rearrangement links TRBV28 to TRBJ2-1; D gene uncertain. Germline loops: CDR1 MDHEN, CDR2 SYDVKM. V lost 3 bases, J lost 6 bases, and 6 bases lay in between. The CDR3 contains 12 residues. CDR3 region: CASSFLGNEQFF. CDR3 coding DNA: TGTGCCAGCAGTTTTTTAGGCAATGAGCAGTTCTTC. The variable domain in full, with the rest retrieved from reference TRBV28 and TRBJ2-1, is DVKVTQSSRYLVKRTGEKVFLECVQDMDHENMFWYRQDPGLGLRLIYFSYDVKMKEKGDIPEGYSVSREKKERFSLILESASTNQTSMYLCASSFLGNEQFFGPGTRLTVL.

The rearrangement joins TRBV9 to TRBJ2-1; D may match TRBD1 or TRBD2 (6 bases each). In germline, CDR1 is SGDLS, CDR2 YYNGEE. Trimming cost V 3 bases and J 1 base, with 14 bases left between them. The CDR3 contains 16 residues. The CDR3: CASSGSGGGSYNEQFF. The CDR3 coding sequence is TGTGCCAGCAGCGGTAGCGGAGGGGGGTCCTACAATGAGCAGTTCTTC.

CDR3 nucleotides: TGTGCCAGCAGTCAGTGCTCCTACAATGAGCAGTTCTTC. Its protein product is CASSQCSYNEQFF. The rearrangement joins TRBV21-1 to TRBJ2-1; no check of the table's D call, TRBD1, against the DNA was made. TRBV21-1 is designated a pseudogene. This CDR3 has 13 residues.